The 27 T cell receptor beta chains in this list originate from one sample, sequenced in a study of cytomegalovirus exposure and HLA in healthy donors. The PCR ran on 60 Vbeta and 13 Jbeta primers. Sequenced by immunoSEQ multiplex PCR; TCRdb stores in-frame clones only, minus some. The table lists 150,000 to 200,000 clones, about 81% of them singletons. What was sequenced was PBMCs. The receptor set was obtained from a woman between 45 and 65 years old in good health and CMV-seropositive.

The J gene is TRBJ2-3, the V gene TRBV9; the D gene is possibly TRBD2 (5 bases). Germline-derived CDR1 and CDR2 are SGDLS and YYNGEE. The V end lost 4 bases, the J end lost 4 bases, and 13 bases lay between the germline ends. This CDR3 has 14 amino acids. In DNA form, the CDR3 reads TGTGCCAGCAGCAGAGGGATAACTTCAGATACGCAGTATTTT. Amino acids: CASSRGITSDTQYF.

The CDR3 coding sequence is TGTGCCAGCAGCCGAATAGTAAGGGGTGAAGGCTACACCTTC. It translates to CASSRIVRGEGYTF. The chain carries TRBV7-9 and TRBJ1-2, with D possibly TRBD1 on 5 matching bases. This CDR3 is built from 14 residues. Germline V gene lookup returns CDR1 SEHNR and CDR2 FQNEAQ (reference sequence). Trimming cost V 5 bases and J 8 bases, with 18 bases left between them.

The genes are TRBV4-1 and TRBJ2-5; tentative D call: TRBD2 (5 bases). Germline V gene data show CDR1 as MGHRA and CDR2 as YSYEKL. The length of the CDR3 is 16 residues. V was cut by 1 base and J by 5 bases, with 17 bases left in between. This CDR3 reads CASSQAGGGLTETQYF. The CDR3 DNA follows: TGCGCCAGCAGCCAAGCTGGTGGCGGGCTCACGGAGACCCAGTACTTC.

This chain uses TRBV6-5 with TRBJ1-1, with TRBD1 matching 7 bases. This CDR3 spans 14 amino acids. Trimming at V came to 2 bases and at J to 2 bases, leaving 2 bases not matched to a gene. CDR1 is MNHEY and CDR2 is SVGAGI in the germline V gene. The DNA of the CDR3 is TGTGCCAGCAGTTACGGGGACAGCAACACTGAAGCTTTCTTT. It encodes CASSYGDSNTEAFF.

The chain joins TRBV6-5 to TRBJ1-6, with TRBD1 matching over 7 bases. This CDR3 is 13 amino acids long. V lost 6 bases and J lost 14; bases outside the gene matches: 10. CDR1 is MNHEY and CDR2 is SVGAGI in the germline V gene. CDR3 DNA: TGTGCCAGCAGCCGGGACAGCCTGGGATCCCTCCACTTT. Amino acids: CASSRDSLGSLHF.

This rearrangement joins TRBV6-5 to TRBJ1-1; D not resolved. Per the germline V gene, CDR1 is MNHEY and CDR2 is SVGAGI. Trimming removed 6 bases from V and 11 bases from J, with 13 bases in between. The CDR3 is made up of 11 amino acids. As DNA, the CDR3 is TGTGCCAGCAGAAAGAAATTGCGGGCTTTCTTT. Its translation: CASRKKLRAFF.

This chain joins TRBV4-1 and TRBJ1-5; perhaps TRBD1 as D (5 bases). The CDR3 is 14 amino acids. V was cut by 3 bases and J by 1 base, with 7 bases left in between. Germline V gene sequence: CDR1 MGHRA, CDR2 YSYEKL. The CDR3 is CASSHRQSNQPQHF. DNA of the CDR3: TGCGCCAGCAGCCACCGACAGAGCAATCAGCCCCAGCATTTT.

This chain connects TRBV4-1 to TRBJ2-7, with TRBD1 as a possible D gene (7 bases). Germline lookup yields CDR1 MGHRA and CDR2 YSYEKL. The V gene lost 4 bases and the J gene lost 2 bases, with 15 bases spanning the gap. The CDR3 is 15 residues long. The CDR3 spells CASSPRGDSTYEQYF. The CDR3 nucleotides read TGCGCCAGCAGCCCCCGCGGGGACAGCACCTACGAGCAGTACTTC.

CDR3 amino acids: CASSLVETTYNEQFF. The CDR3 region has the DNA TGCGCCAGCAGCTTGGTTGAGACAACCTACAATGAGCAGTTCTTC. The chain joins TRBV5-1 to TRBJ2-1; D is unclear. V lost 0 bases and J lost 2, with 9 bases in between. The CDR3 extends over 15 amino acids. Germline V gene sequence: CDR1 SGHRS, CDR2 YFSETQ.

This chain links TRBV18 with TRBJ1-1; tentative D call: TRBD1 (5 bases). V was pared by 2 bases and J by 5 bases, with 9 bases between. Germline CDR1 and CDR2: KGHSH and LQKENI. The CDR3 extends over 13 amino acids. CDR3 sequence: CASSPVEGTEAFF. DNA of the CDR3: TGTGCCAGCTCACCAGTGGAGGGGACTGAAGCTTTCTTT.

The rearrangement uses TRBV6-1 and TRBJ2-7, with 13 bases identical to TRBD2. This CDR3 has 15 residues. Trimming took 3 bases from V and 3 from J; bases not matched to a gene: 2. Germline V gene lookup returns CDR1 MNHNS and CDR2 SASEGT. CDR3 nucleotides: TGTGCCAGCAGTGAGACTAGCGGGGGGAGCTACGAGCAGTACTTC. This encodes CASSETSGGSYEQYF.

The gene calls are TRBV11-2 and TRBJ2-5; no firm D call. V was pared by 3 bases and J by 4 bases, with 3 bases between. Germline loops: CDR1 SGHAT, CDR2 FQNNGV. The CDR3 is 11 amino acids. The CDR3 nucleotides are TGTGCCAGCAGCTTTCTAGAGACCCAGTACTTC. It is translated as CASSFLETQYF.

V is TRBV6-4 and J is TRBJ1-4, with 7 bases aligning to TRBD1. CDR1 and CDR2 (germline): MRHNA, SNTAGT. The CDR3 contains 14 residues. After removal of 1 base from V and 11 bases from J, the junction contained 7 bases not matched to a gene. CDR3 DNA sequence: TGTGCCAGCAGTGACTTAGATCGGGGACAGAAACTGTTTTTT. Protein product: CASSDLDRGQKLFF.

The chain's CDR3 is CASLGGLAGVGPIETQYF. For the CDR3, the DNA is TGTGCCAGCCTGGGCGGACTAGCGGGGGTGGGGCCAATCGAGACCCAGTACTTC. The rearrangement joins TRBV2 to TRBJ2-5; TRBD2 agrees at 13 bases. CDR1 SNHLY and CDR2 FYNNEI come from the germline V gene. CDR3 length equals 18 residues. V lost 8 bases to trimming and J lost 5 bases; unmatched junction nucleotides: 17.

The rearrangement uses TRBV6-6 and TRBJ1-5; 7 bases are a match to TRBD1. The germline V gene encodes CDR1 MNHNY and CDR2 SVGAGI (reference sequence). The CDR3 runs to 13 residues. V shed 6 bases, J shed 6 bases, and the junction held 5 bases outside the gene matches. The CDR3 DNA reads as TGTGCCAGCAGAAGACAGGGAGCTCAGCCCCAGCATTTT. Its translation is CASRRQGAQPQHF.

This clone occurred a few times. The chain carries TRBV28 and TRBJ2-7; TRBD1 agrees at 10 bases. V lost 5 bases to trimming and J lost 3 bases; unmatched junction nucleotides: 4. This CDR3 has 14 amino acids. CDR1 is MDHEN and CDR2 is SYDVKM in the germline V gene. The CDR3: CASSAGQGGYEQYF. The CDR3, as DNA: TGTGCCAGCAGTGCCGGACAGGGGGGCTACGAGCAGTACTTC.

This clone was counted only a few times. The rearrangement uses TRBV29-1 and TRBJ2-1; possible D gene TRBD1, 7 bases. V lost 6 bases and J 8 bases, leaving 23 bases between the germline ends. The CDR3 covers 15 residues. Germline assignment: CDR1 SQVTM and CDR2 ANQGSEA. CDR3 amino acids: CSVGGQDGLPHEQFF. The CDR3 nucleotides are TGCAGCGTGGGAGGACAGGACGGCCTTCCCCATGAGCAGTTCTTC.

The chain is built from TRBV7-9 and TRBJ1-2; possible D gene TRBD1, 6 bases. Germline lookup yields CDR1 SEHNR and CDR2 FQNEAQ (reference sequence). The CDR3 is 17 amino acids. V gave up 2 bases and J gave up 2 bases, with 18 bases separating them. DNA for the CDR3: TGTGCCAGCAGCTTAAATACCTTGTCGGACAGCAACTATGGCTACACCTTC. Protein product: CASSLNTLSDSNYGYTF.

This clone was found once. The same CDR3 also results from other DNA sequences found in this sample. The chain couples TRBV19 to TRBJ2-7, with D possibly matching TRBD2 (6 bases). The germline CDR1 and CDR2 sequences are LNHDA and SQIVND (reference sequence). Trimming removed 8 bases at V and 4 bases at J, with 9 bases between. This CDR3 has 11 amino acids. CDR3 DNA: TGTGCCAGTTCTCGGGGGTACGAGCAGTACTTC. Translating it yields CASSRGYEQYF.

This chain connects TRBV9 to TRBJ1-6; D unclear. Germline assignment: CDR1 SGDLS and CDR2 YYNGEE. V lost 2 bases and J 6 bases, leaving 3 bases between the germline ends. The CDR3 is made up of 12 amino acids. The CDR3, as DNA: TGTGCCAGCAGCGTCCGTAATTCACCCCTCCACTTT. Its translation is CASSVRNSPLHF.

The chain has TRBV6-1 and TRBJ1-6; 8 bases are shared with TRBD1. The V and J ends lost 10 bases and 10 bases, in that order; junction bases with no gene match: 6. This CDR3 is built from 12 residues. Germline V CDR1 and CDR2: MNHNS, SASEGT. The CDR3 DNA reads as TGTGCCACCGGACAGGGACGGTCACCCCTCCACTTT. It specifies CATGQGRSPLHF.

This rearrangement joins TRBV6-5 to TRBJ1-2; perhaps TRBD1 as D (5 bases). V lost 3 bases to trimming and J lost 2 bases, with 7 bases between them. Germline V gene data show CDR1 as MNHEY and CDR2 as SVGAGI. The CDR3 runs to 13 residues. CDR3 DNA: TGTGCCAGCAGTTATTCAGGGAACTATGGCTACACCTTC. Protein: CASSYSGNYGYTF.

V is TRBV6-1 and J is TRBJ2-5, with 9 bases lining up with TRBD2. The V segment lost 2 bases and the J segment 4 bases; nucleotides outside the gene matches: 11. The germline V gene has CDR1 MNHNS and CDR2 SASEGT. The CDR3 is 17 amino acids. The CDR3 is CASSENGRASGVETQYF. CDR3 nucleotide sequence: TGTGCCAGCAGTGAAAATGGACGGGCTAGCGGGGTAGAGACCCAGTACTTC.

This clone was found a few times. This chain links TRBV5-1 with TRBJ2-7; unclear D gene. Germline loops: CDR1 SGHRS, CDR2 YFSETQ. The CDR3 loop spans 15 amino acids. Trimming took off 1 base at V and 0 bases at J, with 11 bases between the two ends. In DNA, the CDR3 is TGCGCCAGCAGCTTGCTCGACTCGAGCTCCTACGAGCAGTACTTC. This gives the protein CASSLLDSSSYEQYF.

The rearrangement links TRBV5-1 to TRBJ2-3, with a possible D match to TRBD2 (5 bases). Between the trimmed V and J ends, which lost 2 bases and 6 bases, there was a span of 16 bases. CDR3 length: 15 amino acids. Germline-derived CDR1 and CDR2 are SGHRS and YFSETQ. CDR3 nucleotide sequence: TGCGCCAGCAGCTTACAACCGGGATCTGTGGATACGCAGTATTTT. Translated, it gives CASSLQPGSVDTQYF.

The chain employs TRBV18 and TRBJ1-6, with 7 bases lining up with TRBD1. Looked up from germline, CDR1 is KGHSH and CDR2 is LQKENI. The CDR3 length is 13 residues. V was pared by 6 bases and J by 7 bases, with 3 bases of the junction left unmatched. The CDR3 spells CASSRDSNSPLHF. The CDR3 DNA reads as TGTGCCAGCTCCCGGGACAGCAATTCACCCCTCCACTTT.

This chain joins TRBV19 and TRBJ1-2; the match to TRBD1 covers 11 bases. CDR3 size: 15 residues. The germline V gene encodes CDR1 LNHDA and CDR2 SQIVND (reference sequence). The J segment lost 2 bases and the V segment lost 6 bases, leaving 5 bases of the junction unmatched. The CDR3 loop reads CASRDRGRENYGYTF. CDR3 coding DNA: TGTGCCAGTAGGGACAGGGGGCGCGAAAACTATGGCTACACCTTC.